This T cell receptor (beta chain) was sequenced in a study of T cells in narcolepsy. A note on this clone: Its antigen is currently unknown. An end of the junction differs from the germline gene, which may be a read error.

This CDR3 has 16 amino acids. CDR1 and CDR2 from the germline V gene are SGHNT and YENEEA. Study-wide results and limits: Healthy controls reportedly lacked the autoreactive clonotypes serially found in patients' blood. Autoreactive HCRT-specific and TRIB2-specific clonotypes were marked in same-patient CSF-versus-blood CD4+ comparisons.

TCRdb keeps only in-frame clones here, not all; method: immunoSEQ multiplex PCR. The repertoire holds about 35,000 clones, with roughly 80% as singletons. The sequenced sample was memory (CD45RA-) CD4+ T cells from blood. This receptor was obtained from a human donor in good health. This sequence joins TRBV11-3 and TRBJ1-1; tentatively, D is TRBD1 (6 bases). CDR3 region: CASSLGGGYSNIEAFF. CDR3 sequence (DNA): TGTGCCAGCAGCTTAGGAGGGGGATATTCGAACATTGAAGCTTTCTTT.